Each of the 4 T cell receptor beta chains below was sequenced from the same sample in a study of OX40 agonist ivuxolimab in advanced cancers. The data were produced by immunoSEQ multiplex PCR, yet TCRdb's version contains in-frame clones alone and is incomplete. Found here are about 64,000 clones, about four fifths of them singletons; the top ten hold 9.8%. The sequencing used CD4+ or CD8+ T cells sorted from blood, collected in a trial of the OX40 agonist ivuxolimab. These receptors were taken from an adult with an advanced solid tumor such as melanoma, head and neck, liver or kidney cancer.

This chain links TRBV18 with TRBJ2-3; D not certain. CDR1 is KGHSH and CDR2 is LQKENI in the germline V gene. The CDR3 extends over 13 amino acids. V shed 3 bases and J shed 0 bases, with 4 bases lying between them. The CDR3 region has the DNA TGTGCCAGCTCACCGCCCAGCACAGATACGCAGTATTTT. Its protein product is CASSPPSTDTQYF.

CDR3 bases: TGTGCCATCACCCGGGACGCACCCTACGAGCAGTACTTC. Translated, it gives CAITRDAPYEQYF. The rearrangement links TRBV10-3 to TRBJ2-5, with D perhaps TRBD1 or TRBD2 (5 bases each). The J call may be mistaken, given a closer DNA end match to TRBJ2-7. The CDR3 spans 13 residues. Germline V lookup: CDR1 ENHRY, CDR2 SYGVKD.

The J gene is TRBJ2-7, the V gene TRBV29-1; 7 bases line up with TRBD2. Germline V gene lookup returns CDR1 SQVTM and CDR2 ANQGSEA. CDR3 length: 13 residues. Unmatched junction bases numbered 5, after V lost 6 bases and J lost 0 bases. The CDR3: CSVRDYLSYEQYF. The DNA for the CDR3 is TGCAGCGTCCGGGACTACCTCTCCTACGAGCAGTACTTC.

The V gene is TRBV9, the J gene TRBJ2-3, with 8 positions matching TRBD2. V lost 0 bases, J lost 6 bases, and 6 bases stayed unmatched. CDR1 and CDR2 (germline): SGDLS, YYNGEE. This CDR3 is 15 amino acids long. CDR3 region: CASSVASGPRDTQYF. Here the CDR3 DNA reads TGTGCCAGCAGCGTAGCTAGCGGGCCCAGGGATACGCAGTATTTT.